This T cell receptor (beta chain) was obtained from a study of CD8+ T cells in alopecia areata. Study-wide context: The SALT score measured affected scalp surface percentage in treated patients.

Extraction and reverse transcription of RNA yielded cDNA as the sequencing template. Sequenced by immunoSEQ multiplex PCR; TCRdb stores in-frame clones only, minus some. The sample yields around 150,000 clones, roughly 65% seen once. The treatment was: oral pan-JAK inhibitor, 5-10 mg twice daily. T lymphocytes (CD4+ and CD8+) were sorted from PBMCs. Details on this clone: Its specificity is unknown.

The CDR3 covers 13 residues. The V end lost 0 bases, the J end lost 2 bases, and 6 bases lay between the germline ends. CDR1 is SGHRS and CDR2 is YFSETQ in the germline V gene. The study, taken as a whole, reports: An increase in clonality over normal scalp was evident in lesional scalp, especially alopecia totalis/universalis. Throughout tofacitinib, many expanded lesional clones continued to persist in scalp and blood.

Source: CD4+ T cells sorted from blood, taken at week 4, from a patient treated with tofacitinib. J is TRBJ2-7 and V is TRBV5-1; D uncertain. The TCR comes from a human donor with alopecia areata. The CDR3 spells CASSLGLTYEQYF. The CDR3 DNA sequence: TGCGCCAGCAGCTTGGGGCTGACCTACGAGCAGTACTTC.